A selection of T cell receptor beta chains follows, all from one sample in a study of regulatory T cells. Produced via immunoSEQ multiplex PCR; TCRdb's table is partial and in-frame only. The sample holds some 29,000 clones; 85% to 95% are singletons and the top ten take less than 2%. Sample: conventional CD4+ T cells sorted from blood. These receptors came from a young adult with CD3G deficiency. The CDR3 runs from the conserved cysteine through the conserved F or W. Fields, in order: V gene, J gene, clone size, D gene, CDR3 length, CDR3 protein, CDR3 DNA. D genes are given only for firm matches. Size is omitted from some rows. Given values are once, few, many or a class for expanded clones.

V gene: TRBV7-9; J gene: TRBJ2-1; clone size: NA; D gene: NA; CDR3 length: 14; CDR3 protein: CASSLANVGGEQFF; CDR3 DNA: TGTGCCAGCAGCTTAGCAAACGTGGGCGGGGAGCAGTTCTTC
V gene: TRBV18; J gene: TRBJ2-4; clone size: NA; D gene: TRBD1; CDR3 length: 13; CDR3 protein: CASSPGDRRNQYF; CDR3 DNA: TGTGCCAGCTCACCCGGGGACAGGAGAAATCAGTACTTC
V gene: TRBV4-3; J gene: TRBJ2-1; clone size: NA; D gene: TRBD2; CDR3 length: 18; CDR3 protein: CASSQVLGLAGFYNEQFF; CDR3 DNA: TGCGCCAGCAGCCAGGTCTTGGGTCTAGCGGGGTTCTACAATGAGCAGTTCTTC
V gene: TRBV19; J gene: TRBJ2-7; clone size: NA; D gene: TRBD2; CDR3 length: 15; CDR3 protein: CASSTYSGDAYEQYF; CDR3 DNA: TGTGCCAGTAGTACCTATAGCGGGGACGCCTACGAGCAGTACTTC
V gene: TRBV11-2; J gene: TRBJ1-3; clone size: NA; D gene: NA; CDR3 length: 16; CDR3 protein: CASSLTPGQRRDTIYF; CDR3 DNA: TGTGCCAGCAGCTTAACCCCCGGACAGAGGAGGGACACCATATATTTT
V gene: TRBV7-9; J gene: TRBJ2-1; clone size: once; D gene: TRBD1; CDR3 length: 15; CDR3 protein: CASSFQTGTVDEQFF; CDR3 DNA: TGTGCCAGCAGCTTTCAGACTGGGACAGTCGATGAGCAGTTCTTC
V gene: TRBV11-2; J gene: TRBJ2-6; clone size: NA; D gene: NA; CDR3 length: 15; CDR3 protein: CASSQENYGANVLTF; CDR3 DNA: TGTGCCAGCAGCCAAGAGAACTATGGGGCCAACGTCCTGACTTTC
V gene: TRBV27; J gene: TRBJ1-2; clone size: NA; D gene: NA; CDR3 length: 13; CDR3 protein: CASSHSQDYGYTF; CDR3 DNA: TGTGCCAGCTCCCACAGCCAGGACTATGGCTACACCTTC
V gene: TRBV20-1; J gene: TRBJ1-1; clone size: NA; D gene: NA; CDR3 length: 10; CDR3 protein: CSARKREAFF; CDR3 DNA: TGCAGTGCTCGGAAGCGAGAAGCTTTCTTT
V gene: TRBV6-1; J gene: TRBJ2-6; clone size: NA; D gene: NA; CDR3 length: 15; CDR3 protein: CASTRPGSGANVLTF; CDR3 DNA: TGTGCCAGCACTAGGCCTGGATCTGGGGCCAACGTCCTGACTTTC
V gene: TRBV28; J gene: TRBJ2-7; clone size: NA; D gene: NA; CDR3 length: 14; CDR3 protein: CASSQALGTYEQYF; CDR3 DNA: TGTGCCAGCAGCCAGGCCTTGGGGACCTACGAGCAGTACTTC
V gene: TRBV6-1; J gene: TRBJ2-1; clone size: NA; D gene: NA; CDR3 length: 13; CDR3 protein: CASSEVRADEQFF; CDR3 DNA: TGTGCCAGCAGTGAAGTCAGGGCCGATGAGCAGTTCTTC
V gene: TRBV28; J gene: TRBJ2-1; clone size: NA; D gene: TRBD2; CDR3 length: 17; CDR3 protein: CASSPSLGLAGWGEQFF; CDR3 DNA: TGTGCCAGCAGCCCCTCCCTGGGACTAGCGGGCTGGGGTGAGCAGTTCTTC
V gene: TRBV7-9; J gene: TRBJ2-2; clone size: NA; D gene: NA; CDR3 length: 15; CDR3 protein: CASTQRAGYTGELFF; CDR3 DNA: TGTGCCAGCACCCAACGGGCAGGGTACACCGGGGAGCTGTTTTTT
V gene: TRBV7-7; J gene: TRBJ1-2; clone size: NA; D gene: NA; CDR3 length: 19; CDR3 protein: CASGGFVRQLRSFNYGYTF; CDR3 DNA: TGTGCTAGCGGGGGTTTTGTGAGACAGTTAAGGTCCTTTAACTATGGCTACACCTTC